This T cell receptor beta chain was sequenced in a study of B cell selection in AIRE deficiency. Broader study findings: Patient Tconv cells held about 31% of Treg sequences shared by healthy donors.

Germline loops: CDR1 SGHNT, CDR2 YENEEA. Trimming shortened V by 0 bases and J by 8 bases, and 8 bases separated the two germline ends. The CDR3 has 13 residues. Conventional CD4 T cells were sorted as CD4+CD127+ cells. With regard to this clone: Its cognate antigen is unknown.

Repertoires were generated with immunoSEQ multiplex PCR, while TCRdb's copy carries only in-frame clones and drops some. Of fewer than 30,000 clones listed, nearly 97% are singletons. This receptor was taken from a human donor in good health. Sequencing was performed on CD4+CD127+ conventional T cells sorted from PBMCs. The chain recombines TRBV11-3 with TRBJ2-1; D gene unclear. CDR3 in DNA: TGTGCCAGCAGCTTAGATCTGAGTTATGAGCAGTTCTTC. The encoded protein is CASSLDLSYEQFF.